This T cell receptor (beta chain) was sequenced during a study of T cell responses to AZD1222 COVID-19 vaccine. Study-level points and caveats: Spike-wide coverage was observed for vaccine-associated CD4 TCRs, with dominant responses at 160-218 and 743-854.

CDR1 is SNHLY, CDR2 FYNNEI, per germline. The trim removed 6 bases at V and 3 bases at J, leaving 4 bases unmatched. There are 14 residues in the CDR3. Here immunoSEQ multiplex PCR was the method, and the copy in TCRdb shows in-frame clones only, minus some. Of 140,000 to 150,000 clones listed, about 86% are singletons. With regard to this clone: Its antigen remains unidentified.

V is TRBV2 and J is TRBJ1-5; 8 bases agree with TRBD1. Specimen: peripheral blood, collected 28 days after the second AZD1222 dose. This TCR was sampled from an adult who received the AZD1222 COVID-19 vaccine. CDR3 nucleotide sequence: TGTGCCAGCAGCGGACAGGGAGTCAATCAGCCCCAGCATTTT. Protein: CASSGQGVNQPQHF.